The 32 T cell receptor beta chains below were found in one sample sequenced in a study of Ad26.COV2.S vaccination and SARS-CoV-2 variants. Treatment indicated: 15 to 20 received Ad26.COV2.S at low or high dose, single or two shots; 5 received placebo; per-sample allocation not given. Samples were taken on day 63 after the first vaccine or placebo injection. Sequencing was performed with immunoSEQ multiplex PCR; in TCRdb, only in-frame clones are kept and a portion is missing. In the table there are about 280,000 clones, more than 70% of which are singletons. The material sequenced was peripheral blood, taken in a trial of Ad26.COV2.S vaccine versus placebo. These receptors were obtained from a person aged 18-65 years who received the Ad26.COV2.S COVID-19 vaccine or a placebo.

The chain is built from TRBV6-5 and TRBJ2-3, with D perhaps matching TRBD1 or TRBD2 (6 bases each). Trimming shortened V by 0 bases and J by 6 bases, and 16 bases separated the two germline ends. CDR1 is MNHEY, CDR2 SVGAGI, per germline. The CDR3 spans 16 residues. The CDR3 DNA follows: TGTGCCAGCAGTTACTCCGGGGGCCCAGCCTTTGATACGCAGTATTTT. It translates to CASSYSGGPAFDTQYF.

The CDR3 coding sequence is TGTGCCAGCTCACCACCGGTTAAGGGACGGCCCAACTATGGCTACACCTTC. This sequence encodes CASSPPVKGRPNYGYTF. V usage is TRBV18 and J usage is TRBJ1-2, with D possibly matching TRBD1 (5 bases). V lost 0 bases and J 2 bases, leaving 16 bases between the germline ends. The CDR3 has 17 amino acids. Germline values: CDR1 KGHSH, CDR2 LQKENI. The whole variable domain, remainder taken from reference TRBV18 and TRBJ1-2, is NAGVMQNPRHLVRRRGQEARLRCSPMKGHSHVYWYRQLPEEGLKFMVYLQKENIIDESGMPKERFSAEFPKEGPSILRIQQVVRGDSAAYFCASSPPVKGRPNYGYTFGSGTRLTVV.

The chain combines TRBV30 with TRBJ2-3; no clear D gene. V lost 3 bases and J lost 0, with 10 bases in between. Germline V lookup: CDR1 GTSNPN, CDR2 SVGIG (reference sequence). The CDR3 is 14 amino acids. The CDR3 here is CAWRYGPSTDTQYF. CDR3 DNA: TGTGCCTGGAGATACGGGCCTAGCACAGATACGCAGTATTTT.

This clone has a single count. This chain connects TRBV29-1 to TRBJ2-3; D is possibly TRBD1 (6 bases). V lost 6 bases and J 3 bases, leaving 19 bases between the germline ends. The germline CDR1 and CDR2 sequences are SQVTM and ANQGSEA. The CDR3 covers 15 residues. The CDR3 coding sequence is TGCAGCGTCGCAGTACAGGGAAATCCGACAGATACGCAGTATTTT. Translation gives CSVAVQGNPTDTQYF.

This clone occurred a few times. Other nucleotide sequences from this sample produce the same CDR3. The rearrangement joins TRBV9 to TRBJ1-1; D perhaps matches TRBD1 (5 bases). There are 13 residues in the CDR3. The germline gives CDR1 SGDLS, CDR2 YYNGEE. Between the trimmed V and J ends, which lost 0 bases and 4 bases, there was a span of 7 bases. The CDR3 DNA reads as TGTGCCAGCAGCGTAGGGGACGGCACTGAAGCTTTCTTT. It yields the protein CASSVGDGTEAFF.

The chain links TRBV3-1 (or the pseudogene TRBV3-2) to TRBJ2-7; 11 bases line up with TRBD2. Germline loops: CDR1 LGHDT, CDR2 YNNKEL (reference sequence). The CDR3 has 14 residues. The J segment lost 7 bases and the V segment lost 4 bases, leaving 6 bases of the junction unmatched. This CDR3 reads CASSLAGGLGEQYF. CDR3 DNA sequence: TGTGCCAGCAGCCTAGCGGGAGGGCTCGGGGAGCAGTACTTC.

This sequence joins TRBV5-1 and TRBJ1-3, with D uncertain. Trimming stripped 2 bases from V and 2 bases from J, with 5 bases between. Germline CDR1 is SGHRS and CDR2 is YFSETQ. The CDR3 is 13 amino acids. CDR3 region: CASSFWPGNTIYF. The CDR3 nucleotides read TGCGCCAGCAGCTTTTGGCCTGGAAACACCATATATTTT.

With regard to this clone: Other DNA sequences within the sample encode an identical CDR3. The J gene is TRBJ2-3, the V gene TRBV19, with D unresolved. Germline values: CDR1 LNHDA, CDR2 SQIVND (reference sequence). This CDR3 contains 15 residues. V was pared by 6 bases and J by 2 bases, with 15 bases between. The CDR3 DNA sequence: TGTGCCAGTAGCCTCCGGTTAGGGCCCACAGATACGCAGTATTTT. It is translated as CASSLRLGPTDTQYF.

The chain uses TRBV5-1 and TRBJ1-4; D perhaps matches TRBD1 (6 bases). V shed 6 bases and J shed 6 bases, with 15 bases lying between them. The CDR3 extends over 14 amino acids. Germline V gene sequence: CDR1 SGHRS, CDR2 YFSETQ. CDR3 DNA sequence: TGCGCCAGCAATTCAGGGGCCAAGGATGAAAAACTGTTTTTT. Translation: CASNSGAKDEKLFF.

This sequence joins TRBV7-9 and TRBJ2-3; weak D call: TRBD1 (6 bases). Trimming cost V 1 base and J 2 bases, with 7 bases left between them. The length of the CDR3 is 14 residues. Germline CDR1 and CDR2: SEHNR and FQNEAQ (reference sequence). The CDR3 bases are TGTGCCAGCAGCTTAGGGACAGACACAGATACGCAGTATTTT. Its protein product is CASSLGTDTDTQYF.

V usage is TRBV7-6 and J usage is TRBJ1-2; the match to TRBD1 covers 7 bases. Looked up from germline, CDR1 is SGHVS and CDR2 is FNYEAQ. The CDR3 is 16 residues long. The V and J ends lost 2 bases and 5 bases, in that order; junction bases with no gene match: 11. CDR3 in DNA: TGTGCCAGCAGCTTAAGGCCGGGACAGTCGGTGTATGGCTACACCTTC. Protein: CASSLRPGQSVYGYTF. The whole variable domain, filled in from reference TRBV7-6 and TRBJ1-2, reads GAGVSQSPRYKVTKRGQDVALRCDPISGHVSLYWYRQALGQGPEFLTYFNYEAQQDKSGLPNDRFSAERPEGSISTLTIQRTEQRDSAMYRCASSLRPGQSVYGYTFGSGTRLTVV.

The chain uses TRBV6-1 and TRBJ2-3; maybe TRBD2 (6 bases). V gave up 0 bases and J gave up 0 bases, with 7 bases separating them. Germline assignment: CDR1 MNHNS and CDR2 SASEGT. This CDR3 is 15 amino acids long. The CDR3 is CASSEASGSTDTQYF. CDR3 DNA sequence: TGTGCCAGCAGTGAAGCTAGCGGTAGCACAGATACGCAGTATTTT.

V and J are TRBV18 and TRBJ2-7; TRBD1 agrees at 8 bases. Germline V CDR1 and CDR2: KGHSH, LQKENI. V was clipped by 2 bases and J by 7 bases; unmatched bases: 13. The CDR3 spans 16 residues. The DNA of the CDR3 is TGTGCCAGCTCACCAGCGATCGGACAGGGAGCGAGGGAGCAGTACTTC. Its protein is CASSPAIGQGAREQYF.

The rearrangement links TRBV15 to TRBJ2-5, with a possible D match to TRBD2 (6 bases). CDR3 length: 14 amino acids. From germline, CDR1 is LNHNV and CDR2 YYDKDF (reference sequence). V lost 4 bases, J lost 2 bases, and 11 bases lay in between. CDR3 region: CATSKGTPQETQYF. The CDR3 DNA reads TGTGCCACCAGCAAAGGGACTCCGCAAGAGACCCAGTACTTC. The full variable domain, completed using reference TRBV15 and TRBJ2-5, is DAMVIQNPRYQVTQFGKPVTLSCSQTLNHNVMYWYQQKSSQAPKLLFHYYDKDFNNEADTPDNFQSRRPNTSFCFLDIRSPGLGDTAMYLCATSKGTPQETQYFGPGTRLLVL.

The chain joins TRBV6-1 to TRBJ2-7; 9 nucleotides align to TRBD2. This CDR3 has 15 residues. J was trimmed by 0 bases and V by 3 bases; bases with no gene match: 3. Germline V gives CDR1 MNHNS, CDR2 SASEGT. CDR3 bases: TGTGCCAGCAGTGAGGTAGCGGGAGCCTCCTACGAGCAGTACTTC. It is translated as CASSEVAGASYEQYF.

This chain connects TRBV2 to TRBJ2-5; perhaps D is TRBD1 or TRBD2 (5 bases each). The CDR3 runs to 15 residues. V was pared by 3 bases and J by 4 bases, with 15 bases between. CDR1 SNHLY and CDR2 FYNNEI come from the germline V gene. The CDR3 protein is CASSDKGTQRETQYF. The CDR3 DNA is TGTGCCAGCAGTGATAAGGGGACCCAGAGAGAGACCCAGTACTTC.

The chain recombines TRBV2 with TRBJ1-6, with a possible D match to TRBD1 (6 bases). The CDR3 loop spans 13 amino acids. The germline CDR1 and CDR2 sequences are SNHLY and FYNNEI. Deletions cut 6 bases from V and 8 bases from J, with 11 bases between. This CDR3 reads CASSAGEDSPLHF. CDR3 nucleotide sequence: TGTGCCAGCAGCGCAGGGGAGGATTCACCCCTCCACTTT. Full variable domain (rest looked up from reference TRBV2 and TRBJ1-6): EPEVTQTPSHQVTQMGQEVILRCVPISNHLYFYWYRQILGQKVEFLVSFYNNEISEKSEIFDDQFSVERPDGSNFTLKIRSTKLEDSAMYFCASSAGEDSPLHFGNGTRLTVT.

V is TRBV18 and J is TRBJ1-4; D remains unclear. The ends were cut back, 6 bases at V and 6 bases at J, with 8 bases in the middle. Germline CDR1 KGHSH, CDR2 LQKENI. The CDR3 is made up of 12 amino acids. The CDR3: CASSRQDEKLFF. The CDR3, as DNA: TGTGCCAGCTCTCGCCAGGATGAAAAACTGTTTTTT. The full variable domain, with the rest looked up from reference TRBV18 and TRBJ1-4, is NAGVMQNPRHLVRRRGQEARLRCSPMKGHSHVYWYRQLPEEGLKFMVYLQKENIIDESGMPKERFSAEFPKEGPSILRIQQVVRGDSAAYFCASSRQDEKLFFGSGTQLSVL.

V gene TRBV15 combines with J gene TRBJ2-7, with 8 bases lining up with TRBD2. CDR3 length: 14 amino acids. V shed 3 bases, J shed 3 bases, and the junction held 4 bases outside the gene matches. CDR1 LNHNV and CDR2 YYDKDF come from the germline V gene (reference sequence). CDR3 DNA sequence: TGTGCCACCAGCAGGGGACTAGATTACTACGAGCAGTACTTC. It specifies CATSRGLDYYEQYF.

In its sample, this clone was seen once. J is TRBJ2-6 and V is TRBV5-1; 10 bases align to TRBD2. J lost 4 bases, V lost 3 bases, and 7 bases had no gene match. Germline V gene data show CDR1 as SGHRS and CDR2 as YFSETQ. CDR3 length equals 17 residues. The CDR3 is CASSSMGLATGANVLTF. In DNA, the CDR3 is TGCGCCAGCAGCTCTATGGGACTAGCGACCGGGGCCAACGTCCTGACTTTC.

In this sample, this clone turned up a few times. V gene TRBV5-1 combines with J gene TRBJ2-3; D gene unclear. The length of the CDR3 is 15 residues. Per germline, CDR1 SGHRS and CDR2 YFSETQ. V was pared by 0 bases and J by 2 bases, with 10 bases between. The CDR3 sequence: CASSLALIPTDTQYF. The CDR3 bases are TGCGCCAGCAGCTTGGCATTAATACCCACAGATACGCAGTATTTT.

The V gene is TRBV4-1, the J gene TRBJ2-2, with D uncertain. V dropped 2 bases and J dropped 0 bases, with 1 base sitting between them. CDR1 and CDR2 (germline): MGHRA, YSYEKL. This CDR3 contains 13 residues. The chain's CDR3 is CASSQSNTGELFF. CDR3 in DNA: TGCGCCAGCAGCCAATCGAACACCGGGGAGCTGTTTTTT.

This clone was detected only a few times. The chain has TRBV5-1 and TRBJ2-3; a weak D match, TRBD1 (5 bases). Germline V gene lookup returns CDR1 SGHRS and CDR2 YFSETQ. Trimming pared 4 bases from V and 0 bases from J, leaving 6 bases between. CDR3 size: 13 residues. This chain's CDR3 is CASSTGSTDTQYF. The CDR3 DNA follows: TGCGCCAGCAGCACAGGAAGCACAGATACGCAGTATTTT.

V and J are TRBV4-1 and TRBJ1-5; D ambiguous. The CDR3 length is 15 residues. Germline V gene lookup returns CDR1 MGHRA and CDR2 YSYEKL. The V end was cut by 4 bases, the J end by 1 base, with 11 bases between. In DNA, the CDR3 is TGCGCCAGCAGCCGCGGACCTGACAGCAATCAGCCCCAGCATTTT. The encoded protein is CASSRGPDSNQPQHF.

This sequence joins TRBV18 and TRBJ2-5; 12 positions match TRBD2. This CDR3 comprises 18 residues. V lost 2 bases and J lost 4; bases outside the gene matches: 11. Germline CDR1 reads KGHSH; CDR2 reads LQKENI. The CDR3 sequence: CASSPVILAGGSAETQYF. The CDR3 DNA follows: TGTGCCAGCTCACCAGTGATACTAGCGGGAGGAAGTGCAGAGACCCAGTACTTC.

The rearrangement links TRBV27 to TRBJ1-1; no clear D. V lost 5 bases, J lost 10 bases, and 29 bases lay in between. The CDR3 totals 17 residues. Germline-derived CDR1 and CDR2 are MNHEY and SMNVEV (reference sequence). CDR3 region: CASSPQPRELLLSGAFF. The CDR3 DNA follows: TGTGCCAGCAGTCCCCAGCCGAGGGAACTACTACTTAGTGGAGCTTTCTTT.

The V gene is TRBV7-2, the J gene TRBJ2-3; D call uncertain. V was pared by 4 bases and J by 4 bases, with 18 bases between. The CDR3 is 16 amino acids. Germline-derived CDR1 and CDR2 are SGHTA and FQGNSA. CDR3 region: CASSYGWHRTSDTQYF. The CDR3 bases are TGTGCCAGCAGCTATGGCTGGCACCGAACCTCAGATACGCAGTATTTT. The full variable domain, completed using reference TRBV7-2 and TRBJ2-3, is GAGVSQSPSNKVTEKGKDVELRCDPISGHTALYWYRQSLGQGLEFLIYFQGNSAPDKSGLPSDRFSAERTGGSVSTLTIQRTQQEDSAVYLCASSYGWHRTSDTQYFGPGTRLTVL.

The V call is TRBV3-1 (or the pseudogene TRBV3-2), the J call TRBJ1-1, with 10 bases matching TRBD1. V was clipped by 0 bases and J by 7 bases; unmatched bases: 2. Per the germline V gene, CDR1 is LGHDT and CDR2 is YNNKEL (reference sequence). The CDR3 spans 14 residues. The CDR3 nucleotides read TGTGCCAGCAGCCAAGATGACAGGGGGCGTGAAGCTTTCTTT. Residues: CASSQDDRGREAFF.

The V and J genes are TRBV18 and TRBJ1-1; D is unclear. This CDR3 contains 17 residues. The germline V gene has CDR1 KGHSH and CDR2 LQKENI. V lost 2 bases to trimming and J lost 7 bases, with 23 bases between them. This CDR3 is CASSPYAPGYSYGEAFF. CDR3 nucleotide sequence: TGTGCCAGCTCACCATATGCTCCGGGCTACTCTTATGGTGAAGCTTTCTTT. The variable domain in full, with the rest retrieved from reference TRBV18 and TRBJ1-1, is NAGVMQNPRHLVRRRGQEARLRCSPMKGHSHVYWYRQLPEEGLKFMVYLQKENIIDESGMPKERFSAEFPKEGPSILRIQQVVRGDSAAYFCASSPYAPGYSYGEAFFGQGTRLTVV.

The chain joins TRBV6-5 to TRBJ2-1, with 7 bases matching TRBD1. CDR3 length: 15 residues. The germline V gene encodes CDR1 MNHEY and CDR2 SVGAGI. The V gene end was trimmed by 5 bases and the J gene end by 4 bases; junction bases not matched to a gene: 8. This CDR3 is CASSTGETWYNEQFF. The CDR3 region has the DNA TGTGCCAGCAGTACAGGGGAAACTTGGTACAATGAGCAGTTCTTC.

This rearrangement joins TRBV18 to TRBJ2-7; 10 nucleotides agree with TRBD1. The CDR3 contains 14 residues. V shed 3 bases, J shed 2 bases, and the junction held 1 base outside the gene matches. Germline values: CDR1 KGHSH, CDR2 LQKENI. This CDR3 is CASSPGQGPYEQYF. Written as DNA, the CDR3 is TGTGCCAGCTCACCGGGACAGGGGCCCTACGAGCAGTACTTC. Combining the CDR3 with reference TRBV18 and TRBJ2-7 gives the whole variable domain NAGVMQNPRHLVRRRGQEARLRCSPMKGHSHVYWYRQLPEEGLKFMVYLQKENIIDESGMPKERFSAEFPKEGPSILRIQQVVRGDSAAYFCASSPGQGPYEQYFGPGTRLTVT.

The V gene is TRBV7-2, the J gene TRBJ1-3; D is perhaps TRBD1 (6 bases). V lost 3 bases and J 0 bases, leaving 12 bases between the germline ends. The CDR3 extends over 16 amino acids. In germline, CDR1 is SGHTA, CDR2 FQGNSA. The CDR3 nucleotides are TGTGCCAGCAGCTTGGAGAGGGGACACTCTGGAAACACCATATATTTT. It yields the protein CASSLERGHSGNTIYF.